This T cell receptor beta chain comes out of a study of OX40 agonist ivuxolimab in advanced cancers. Across the whole study: The patients got ivuxolimab, which is an agonistic anti-OX40 (CD134) antibody.

Study-wide points: The CD4+ and CD8+ T cells in the blood had expanded clonally by week 6 at 0.1 to 3.0 mg/kg. Expanded clones tended on average to be more numerous among CD8+ T cells than CD4+.

The repertoire was sequenced with immunoSEQ multiplex PCR; TCRdb's copy has only in-frame clones and lacks some. The sample records over 70,000 clones, roughly 83% being singletons. CDR3 length equals 17 residues. The V segment lost 0 bases and the J segment 6 bases; nucleotides outside the gene matches: 11. CDR1 is MGHRA, CDR2 YSYEKL, per germline. This clone was picked up one time. Its antigen is as yet unknown. Here the sequenced sample was CD4+ or CD8+ T cells sorted from blood, taken in a trial of the OX40 agonist ivuxolimab. The rearrangement joins TRBV4-1 to TRBJ1-5, with TRBD1 identical over 7 bases. This clonotype originated in an adult with an advanced solid tumor such as melanoma, head and neck, liver or kidney cancer. The chain's CDR3 is CASSQDPQGSRSQPQHF. The DNA for the CDR3 is TGCGCCAGCAGCCAAGACCCACAGGGGAGTAGGAGTCAGCCCCAGCATTTT.